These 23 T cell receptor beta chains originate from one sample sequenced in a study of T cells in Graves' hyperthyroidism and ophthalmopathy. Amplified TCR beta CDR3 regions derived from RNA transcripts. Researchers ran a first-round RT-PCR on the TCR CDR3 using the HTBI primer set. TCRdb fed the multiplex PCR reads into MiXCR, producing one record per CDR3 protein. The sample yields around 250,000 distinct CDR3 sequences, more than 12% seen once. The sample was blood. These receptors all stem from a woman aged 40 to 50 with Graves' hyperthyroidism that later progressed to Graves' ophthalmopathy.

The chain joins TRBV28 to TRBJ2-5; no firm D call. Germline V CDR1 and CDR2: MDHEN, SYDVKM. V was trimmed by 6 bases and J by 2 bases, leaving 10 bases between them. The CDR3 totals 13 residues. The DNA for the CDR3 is TGTGCCAGCAGATCTGGCGGTCAAGAGACCCAGTACTTC. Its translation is CASRSGGQETQYF.

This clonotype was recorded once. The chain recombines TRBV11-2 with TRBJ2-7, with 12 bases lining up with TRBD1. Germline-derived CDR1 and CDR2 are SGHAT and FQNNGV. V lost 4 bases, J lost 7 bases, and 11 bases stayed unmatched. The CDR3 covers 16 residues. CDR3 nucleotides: TGTGCCAGCAGCTCGATCCTGGGACAGGGGGCGCGTGAGCAGTACTTC. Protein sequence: CASSSILGQGAREQYF.

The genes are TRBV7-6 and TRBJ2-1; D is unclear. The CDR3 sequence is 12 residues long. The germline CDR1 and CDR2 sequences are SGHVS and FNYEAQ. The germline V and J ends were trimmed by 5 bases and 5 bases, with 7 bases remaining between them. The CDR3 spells CASSIHNNEQFF. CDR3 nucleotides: TGTGCCAGCAGCATACATAACAATGAGCAGTTCTTC.

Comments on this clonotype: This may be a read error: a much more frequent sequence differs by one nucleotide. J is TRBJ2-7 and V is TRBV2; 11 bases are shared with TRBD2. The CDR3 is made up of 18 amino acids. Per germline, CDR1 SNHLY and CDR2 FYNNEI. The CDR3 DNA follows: TGTGCCAGCAGTGAAGCGCTTCAACTAGCGGGGGTTTCCTACGAGCAGTGCTTC. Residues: CASSEALQLAGVSYEQCF. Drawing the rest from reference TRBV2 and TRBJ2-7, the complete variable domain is EPEVTQTPSHQVTQMGQEVILRCVPISNHLYFYWYRQILGQKVEFLVSFYNNEISEKSEIFDDQFSVERPDGSNFTLKIRSTKLEDSAMYFCASSEALQLAGVSYEQCFGPGTRLTVT.

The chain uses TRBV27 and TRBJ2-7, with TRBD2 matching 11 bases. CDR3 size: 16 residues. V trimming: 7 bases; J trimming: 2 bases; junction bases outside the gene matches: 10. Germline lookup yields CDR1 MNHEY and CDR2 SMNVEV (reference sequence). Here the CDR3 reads CASTSRGTSGTYEQYF. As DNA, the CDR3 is TGTGCCAGCACCTCCAGAGGGACTAGCGGAACCTACGAGCAGTACTTC.

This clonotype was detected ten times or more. CDR3 DNA sequence: TGTGCCAGCAGCCGTGGACTAGCGGGAGTTTATGTGGGCAATGAGCAGTTCTTC. This gives the protein CASSRGLAGVYVGNEQFF. The chain is built from TRBV7-9 and TRBJ2-1, with TRBD2 matching 13 bases. Germline V lookup: CDR1 SEHNR, CDR2 FQNEAQ (reference sequence). This CDR3 spans 18 amino acids. Trimming took 5 bases from V and 6 from J; bases not matched to a gene: 13.

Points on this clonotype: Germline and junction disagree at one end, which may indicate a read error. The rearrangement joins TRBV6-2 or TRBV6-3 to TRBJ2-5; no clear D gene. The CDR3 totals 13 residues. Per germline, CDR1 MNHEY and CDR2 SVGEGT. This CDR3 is CASSYDRQETQYF. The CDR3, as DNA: TGTGCGAGCAGTTACGACCGACAAGAGACCCAGTACTTC.

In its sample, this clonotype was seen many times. CDR3 sequence (DNA): TGTGCAACCAGTTTAATGAGCGGGGAGACCCAGTACTTC. Translated, it gives CATSLMSGETQYF. The chain is built from TRBV12-3 or TRBV12-4 and TRBJ2-5; weak D call: TRBD2 (6 bases). CDR3 length: 13 residues.

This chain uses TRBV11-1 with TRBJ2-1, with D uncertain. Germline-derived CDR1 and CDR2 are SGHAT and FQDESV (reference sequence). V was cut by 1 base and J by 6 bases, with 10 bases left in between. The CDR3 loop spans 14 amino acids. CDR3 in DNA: TGTGCCAGCAGCTTAGGCTGGATAAGCAATGAGCAGTTCTTC. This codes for CASSLGWISNEQFF.

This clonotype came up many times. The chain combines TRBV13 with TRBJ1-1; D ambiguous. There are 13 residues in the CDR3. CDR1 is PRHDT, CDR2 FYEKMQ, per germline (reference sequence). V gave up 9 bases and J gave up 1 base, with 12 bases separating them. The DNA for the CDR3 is TGTGCCAGTGGTTACGCAGCGAACACTGAAGCTTTCTTT. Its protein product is CASGYAANTEAFF.

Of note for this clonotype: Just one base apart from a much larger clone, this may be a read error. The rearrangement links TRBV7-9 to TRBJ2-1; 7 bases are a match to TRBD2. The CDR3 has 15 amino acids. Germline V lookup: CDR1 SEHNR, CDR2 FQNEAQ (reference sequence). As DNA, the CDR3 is TGTGCCAGCAGCCGGGGAGGGCCTGGGGATAATGAGCAGTGCTTC. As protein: CASSRGGPGDNEQCF.

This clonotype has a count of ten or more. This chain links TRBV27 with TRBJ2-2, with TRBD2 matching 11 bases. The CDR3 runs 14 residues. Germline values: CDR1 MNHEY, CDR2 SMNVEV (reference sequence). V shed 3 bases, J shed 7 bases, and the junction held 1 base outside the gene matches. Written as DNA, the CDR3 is TGTGCCAGCAGTTTCGGACTAGCGGGCGGGGAGCTGTTTTTT. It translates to CASSFGLAGGELFF.

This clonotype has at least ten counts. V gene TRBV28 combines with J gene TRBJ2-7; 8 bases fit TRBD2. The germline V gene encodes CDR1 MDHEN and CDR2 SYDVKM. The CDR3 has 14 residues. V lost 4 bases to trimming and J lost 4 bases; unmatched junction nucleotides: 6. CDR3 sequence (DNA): TGTGCCAGCAGTTCAGCGGGAGTTTGGTACGAGCAGTACTTC. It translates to CASSSAGVWYEQYF.

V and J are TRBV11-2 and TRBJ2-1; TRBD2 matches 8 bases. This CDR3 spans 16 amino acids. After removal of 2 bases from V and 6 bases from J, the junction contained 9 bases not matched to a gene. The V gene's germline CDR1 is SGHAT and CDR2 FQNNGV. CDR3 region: CASSLRRAGVVNEQFF. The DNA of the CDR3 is TGTGCCAGCAGCTTACGACGAGCGGGAGTGGTCAATGAGCAGTTCTTC.

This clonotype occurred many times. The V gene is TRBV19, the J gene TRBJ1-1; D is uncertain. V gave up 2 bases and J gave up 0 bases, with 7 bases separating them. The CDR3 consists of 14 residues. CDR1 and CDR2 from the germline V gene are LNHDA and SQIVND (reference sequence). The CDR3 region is CASSITAMNTEAFF. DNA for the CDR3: TGTGCCAGTAGTATAACAGCTATGAACACTGAAGCTTTCTTT.

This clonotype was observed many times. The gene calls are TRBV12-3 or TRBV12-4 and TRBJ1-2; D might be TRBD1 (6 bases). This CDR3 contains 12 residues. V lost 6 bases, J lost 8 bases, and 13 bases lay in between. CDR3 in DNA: TGTGCCAGCAGCCCAGACAGGTGGGGCTACACCTTC. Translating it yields CASSPDRWGYTF.

CDR3 amino acids: CASSAIAKDSGQFF. CDR3 DNA sequence: TGTGCCAGCAGCGCGATCGCAAAGGACTCGGGGCAGTTCTTC. This chain links TRBV13 with TRBJ2-1, with D possibly matching TRBD2 (5 bases). The length of the CDR3 is 14 residues. The germline V gene has CDR1 PRHDT and CDR2 FYEKMQ (reference sequence). V lost 5 bases and J lost 12, with 20 bases in between.

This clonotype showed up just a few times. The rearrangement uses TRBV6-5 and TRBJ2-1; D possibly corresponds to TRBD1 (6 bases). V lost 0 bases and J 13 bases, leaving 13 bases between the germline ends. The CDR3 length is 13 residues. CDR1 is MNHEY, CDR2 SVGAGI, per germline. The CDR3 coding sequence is TGTGCCAGCAGTTACTCGGGGGCCCCAGGACAGTTCTTC. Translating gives CASSYSGAPGQFF.

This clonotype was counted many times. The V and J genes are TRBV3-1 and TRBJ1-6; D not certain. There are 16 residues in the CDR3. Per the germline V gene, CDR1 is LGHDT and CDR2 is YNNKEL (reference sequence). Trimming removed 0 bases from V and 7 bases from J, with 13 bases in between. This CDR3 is CASSQDWRFSNSPLHF. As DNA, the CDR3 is TGTGCCAGCAGCCAAGATTGGCGCTTTAGCAATTCACCCCTCCACTTT.

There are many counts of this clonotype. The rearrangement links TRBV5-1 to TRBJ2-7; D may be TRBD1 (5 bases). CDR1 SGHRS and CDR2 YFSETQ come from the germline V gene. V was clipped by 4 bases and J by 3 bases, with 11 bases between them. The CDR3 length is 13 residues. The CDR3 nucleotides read TGCGCCAGCAGCCCAGGGCCTAACTACGAGCAGTACTTC. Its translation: CASSPGPNYEQYF.

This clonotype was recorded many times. In DNA form, the CDR3 reads TGTGCCAGCTCGAACTGGGGCAGGGAGAGCACAGATACGCAGTATTTT. Protein product: CASSNWGRESTDTQYF. The genes are TRBV6-1 and TRBJ2-3; D tentatively fits TRBD1 or TRBD2 (5 bases each). The V end was cut by 8 bases, the J end by 0 bases, with 18 bases between. From germline, CDR1 is MNHNS and CDR2 SASEGT. The CDR3 contains 16 residues.

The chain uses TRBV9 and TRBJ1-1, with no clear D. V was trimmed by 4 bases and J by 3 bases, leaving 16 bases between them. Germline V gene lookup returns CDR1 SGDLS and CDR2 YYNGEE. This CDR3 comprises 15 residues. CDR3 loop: CASSPRGFKDTEAFF. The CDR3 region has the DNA TGTGCCAGCAGCCCCAGAGGGTTTAAGGACACTGAAGCTTTCTTT.

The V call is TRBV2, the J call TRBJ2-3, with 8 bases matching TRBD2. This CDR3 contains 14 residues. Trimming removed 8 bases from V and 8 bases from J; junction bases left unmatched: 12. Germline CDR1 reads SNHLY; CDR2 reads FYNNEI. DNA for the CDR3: TGTGCCAGCCACCCAGCGGGGGAGATGACTACGCAGTATTTT. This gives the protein CASHPAGEMTTQYF.